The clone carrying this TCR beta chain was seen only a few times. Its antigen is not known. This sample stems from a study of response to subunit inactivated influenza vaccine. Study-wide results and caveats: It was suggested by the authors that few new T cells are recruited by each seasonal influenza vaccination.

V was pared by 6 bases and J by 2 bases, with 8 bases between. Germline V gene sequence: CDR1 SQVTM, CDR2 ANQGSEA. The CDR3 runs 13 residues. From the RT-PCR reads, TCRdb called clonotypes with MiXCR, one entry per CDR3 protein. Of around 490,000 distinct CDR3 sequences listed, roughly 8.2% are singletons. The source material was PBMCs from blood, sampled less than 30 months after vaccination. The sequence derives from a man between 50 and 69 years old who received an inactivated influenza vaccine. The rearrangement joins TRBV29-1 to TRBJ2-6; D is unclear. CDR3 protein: CSVTQTGANVLTF. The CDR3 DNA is TGCAGCGTCACACAGACTGGGGCCAACGTCCTGACTTTC.